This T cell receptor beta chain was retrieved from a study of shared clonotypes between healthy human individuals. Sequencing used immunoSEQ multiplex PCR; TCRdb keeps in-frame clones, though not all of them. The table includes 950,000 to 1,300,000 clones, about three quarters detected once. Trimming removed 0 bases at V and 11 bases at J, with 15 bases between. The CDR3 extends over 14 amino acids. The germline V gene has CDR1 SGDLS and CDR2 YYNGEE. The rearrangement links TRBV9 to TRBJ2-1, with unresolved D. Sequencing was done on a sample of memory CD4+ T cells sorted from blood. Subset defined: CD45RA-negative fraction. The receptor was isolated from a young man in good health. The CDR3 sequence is CASSVATVGRKQFF. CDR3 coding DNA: TGTGCCAGCAGCGTAGCTACGGTCGGGCGTAAGCAGTTCTTC.